Following are 10 T cell receptor beta chains from one sample sequenced in a study of T cell clones after liver transplantation. Generated by immunoSEQ multiplex PCR, the TCRdb table keeps only in-frame clones and is missing some. The sample records roughly 100,000 clones, around 80% being singletons. The sequencing here drew on CD4+ T cells from blood, taken approximately 45 months after liver transplant. These receptors all stem from a human patient who received a liver transplant. Some T cells may have come from the graft donor.

This clone appeared a few times. The chain joins TRBV7-9 to TRBJ2-7, with 8 positions matching TRBD1. The CDR3 runs 15 residues. V lost 4 bases, J lost 6 bases, and 11 bases stayed unmatched. CDR1 and CDR2 from the germline V gene are SEHNR and FQNEAQ (reference sequence). DNA for the CDR3: TGTGCCAGCAGCTCCGGACAGGGTTTCGCTTTCGAGCAGTACTTC. Amino acids: CASSSGQGFAFEQYF. The full variable domain, rest sourced from reference TRBV7-9 and TRBJ2-7, is DTGVSQNPRHKITKRGQNVTFRCDPISEHNRLYWYRQTLGQGPEFLTYFQNEAQLEKSRLLSDRFSAERPKGSFSTLEIQRTEQGDSAMYLCASSSGQGFAFEQYFGPGTRLTVT.

The chain is built from TRBV27 and TRBJ1-2, with 7 bases fitting TRBD1. The J segment lost 4 bases and the V segment lost 3 bases, leaving 2 bases of the junction unmatched. Germline assignment: CDR1 MNHEY and CDR2 SMNVEV (reference sequence). The CDR3 has 13 residues. The CDR3 loop is CASSFRDSYGYTF. The CDR3 nucleotides are TGTGCCAGCAGTTTTCGGGACAGCTATGGCTACACCTTC.

V is TRBV9 and J is TRBJ1-3; TRBD1 agrees at 11 bases. V was pared by 6 bases and J by 4 bases, with 6 bases of the junction left unmatched. The CDR3 has 15 amino acids. In germline, CDR1 is SGDLS, CDR2 YYNGEE. Written as DNA, the CDR3 is TGTGCCAGCAATGGACAGGGGGCGCAAGGAAACACCATATATTTT. Protein product: CASNGQGAQGNTIYF.

About this clone itself: Other DNA variants within this sample encode the same CDR3. The rearrangement links TRBV20-1 to TRBJ2-1; D gene uncertain. The germline V gene has CDR1 DFQATT and CDR2 SNEGSKA (reference sequence). CDR3 length: 11 residues. V shed 2 bases and J shed 5 bases, with 4 bases lying between them. CDR3: CSARRDNEQFF. Written as DNA, the CDR3 is TGCAGTGCTAGAAGGGACAATGAGCAGTTCTTC.

The genes are TRBV14 and TRBJ2-2, with 10 nucleotides matching TRBD2. V was clipped by 2 bases and J by 4 bases; unmatched bases: 7. Germline V lookup: CDR1 SGHDN, CDR2 FVKESK. CDR3 length: 17 residues. CDR3 loop: CASSQRRLAGATGELFF. CDR3 coding DNA: TGTGCCAGCAGCCAAAGGCGGCTAGCGGGGGCCACCGGGGAGCTGTTTTTT.

This chain uses TRBV9 with TRBJ2-1; D may correspond to TRBD1 or TRBD2 (5 bases each). CDR3 length: 15 residues. V lost 4 bases to trimming and J lost 8 bases, with 19 bases between them. Germline values: CDR1 SGDLS, CDR2 YYNGEE. As DNA, the CDR3 is TGTGCCAGCAGCCCACACGTATGGCAGGGAGATGAGCAGTTCTTC. This codes for CASSPHVWQGDEQFF.

The chain links TRBV5-1 to TRBJ1-1; D uncertain. Germline V CDR1 and CDR2: SGHRS, YFSETQ. The V gene lost 4 bases and the J gene lost 3 bases, with 13 bases spanning the gap. The CDR3 consists of 14 residues. The CDR3, as DNA: TGCGCCAGCAGCCCGTACCCCCCCGACACTGAAGCTTTCTTT. Encoded protein: CASSPYPPDTEAFF.

The chain carries TRBV4-1 and TRBJ2-1; TRBD1 agrees at 7 bases. V shed 1 base and J 4 bases; nucleotides not matched to a gene: 7. The CDR3 contains 16 residues. Germline V gives CDR1 MGHRA, CDR2 YSYEKL. CDR3 DNA: TGCGCCAGCAGCCAAGCCTTACAGGGGTCATACAATGAGCAGTTCTTC. This sequence encodes CASSQALQGSYNEQFF.

The rearrangement joins TRBV7-3 to TRBJ2-2; no reliable D call. The germline gives CDR1 SGHTA, CDR2 FQGTGA. V lost 1 base to trimming and J lost 6 bases, with 9 bases between them. This CDR3 is built from 14 residues. The CDR3 loop is CASSLIGASGELFF. Written as DNA, the CDR3 is TGTGCCAGCAGCTTAATTGGAGCTTCCGGGGAGCTGTTTTTT.

The chain joins TRBV9 to TRBJ2-3; perhaps TRBD1 as D (6 bases). V dropped 1 base and J dropped 1 base, with 10 bases sitting between them. The CDR3 length is 15 residues. Germline-derived CDR1 and CDR2 are SGDLS and YYNGEE. The CDR3 coding sequence is TGTGCCAGCAGCGTACAGGGGATAGGCACAGATACGCAGTATTTT. This encodes CASSVQGIGTDTQYF.